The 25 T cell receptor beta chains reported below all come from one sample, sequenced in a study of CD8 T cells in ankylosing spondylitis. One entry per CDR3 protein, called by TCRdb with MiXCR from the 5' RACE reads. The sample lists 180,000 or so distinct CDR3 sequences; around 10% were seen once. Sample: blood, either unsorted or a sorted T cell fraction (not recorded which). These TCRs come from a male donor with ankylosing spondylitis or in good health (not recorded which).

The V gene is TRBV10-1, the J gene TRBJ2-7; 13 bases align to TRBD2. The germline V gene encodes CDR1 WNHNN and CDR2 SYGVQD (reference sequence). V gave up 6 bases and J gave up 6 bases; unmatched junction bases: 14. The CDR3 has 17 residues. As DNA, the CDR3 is TGCGCCAGCAGCCGGACTAGCGGGAGTCGCCTGTCTGGCGAGCAGTACTTC. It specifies CASSRTSGSRLSGEQYF.

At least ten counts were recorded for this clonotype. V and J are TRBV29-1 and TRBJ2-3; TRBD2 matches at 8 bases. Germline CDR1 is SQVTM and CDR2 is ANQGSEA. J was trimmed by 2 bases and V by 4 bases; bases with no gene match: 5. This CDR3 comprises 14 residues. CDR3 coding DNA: TGCAGCGTTGTAAGTAGCGGGATCACAGATACGCAGTATTTT. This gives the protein CSVVSSGITDTQYF.

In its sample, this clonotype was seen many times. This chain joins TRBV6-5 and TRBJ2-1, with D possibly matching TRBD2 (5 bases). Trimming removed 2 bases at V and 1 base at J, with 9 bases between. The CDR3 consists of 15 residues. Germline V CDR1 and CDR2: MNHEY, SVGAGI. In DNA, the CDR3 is TGTGCCAGCAGTTACGTGGGAGTATCCTACAATGAGCAGTTCTTC. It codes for CASSYVGVSYNEQFF.

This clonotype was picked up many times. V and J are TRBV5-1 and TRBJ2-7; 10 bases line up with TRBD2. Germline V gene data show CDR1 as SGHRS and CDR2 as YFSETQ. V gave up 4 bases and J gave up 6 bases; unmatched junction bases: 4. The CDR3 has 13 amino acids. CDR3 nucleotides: TGCGCCAGCAGCCTTTGGACTAGCGGCGAGCAGTACTTC. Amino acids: CASSLWTSGEQYF.

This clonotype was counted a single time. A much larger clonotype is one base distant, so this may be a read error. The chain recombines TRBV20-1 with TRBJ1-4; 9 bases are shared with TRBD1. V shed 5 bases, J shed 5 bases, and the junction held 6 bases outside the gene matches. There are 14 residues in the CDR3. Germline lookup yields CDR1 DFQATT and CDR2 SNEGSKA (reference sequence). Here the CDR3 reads CSAGPGTGNEKLFF. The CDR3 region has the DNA TGCAGTGCTGGACCCGGGACAGGGAATGAAAAACTGTTTTTT.

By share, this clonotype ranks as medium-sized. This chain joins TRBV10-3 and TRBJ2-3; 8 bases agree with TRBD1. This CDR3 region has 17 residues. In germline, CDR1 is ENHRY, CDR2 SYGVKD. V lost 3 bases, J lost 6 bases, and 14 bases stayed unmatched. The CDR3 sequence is CAISDPPRGQGGDTQYF. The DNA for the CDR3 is TGTGCCATCAGTGACCCTCCGCGAGGACAGGGCGGGGATACGCAGTATTTT.

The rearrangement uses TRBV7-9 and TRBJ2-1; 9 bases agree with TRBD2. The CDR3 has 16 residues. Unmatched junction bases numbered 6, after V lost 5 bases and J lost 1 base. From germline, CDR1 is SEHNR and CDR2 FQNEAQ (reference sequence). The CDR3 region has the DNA TGTGCCAGCAGCCCACGACTAGCGGTATCCTACAATGAGCAGTTCTTC. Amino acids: CASSPRLAVSYNEQFF. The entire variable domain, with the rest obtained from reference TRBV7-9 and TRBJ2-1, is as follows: DTGVSQNPRHKITKRGQNVTFRCDPISEHNRLYWYRQTLGQGPEFLTYFQNEAQLEKSRLLSDRFSAERPKGSFSTLEIQRTEQGDSAMYLCASSPRLAVSYNEQFFGPGTRLTVL.

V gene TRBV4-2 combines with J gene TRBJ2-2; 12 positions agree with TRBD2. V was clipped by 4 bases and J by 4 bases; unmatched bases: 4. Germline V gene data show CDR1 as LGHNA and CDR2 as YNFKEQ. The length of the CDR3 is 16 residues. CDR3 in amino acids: CASSPLAGGSTGELFF. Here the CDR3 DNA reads TGTGCCAGCAGCCCTCTAGCGGGGGGGTCCACCGGGGAGCTGTTTTTT.

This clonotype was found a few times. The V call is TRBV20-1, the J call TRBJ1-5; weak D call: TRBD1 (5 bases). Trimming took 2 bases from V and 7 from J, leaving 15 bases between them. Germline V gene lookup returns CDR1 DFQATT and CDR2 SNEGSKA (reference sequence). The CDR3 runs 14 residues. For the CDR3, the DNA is TGCAGTGCTAGATATCAGGGTTTTGGGCAGCCCCAGCATTTT. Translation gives CSARYQGFGQPQHF.

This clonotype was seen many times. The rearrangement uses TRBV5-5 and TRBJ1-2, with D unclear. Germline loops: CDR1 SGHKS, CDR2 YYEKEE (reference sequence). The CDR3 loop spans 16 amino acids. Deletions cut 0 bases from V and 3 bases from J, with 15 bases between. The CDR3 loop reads CASSLALTLTHYGYTF. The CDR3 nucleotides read TGTGCCAGCAGCTTGGCACTCACTCTCACCCACTATGGCTACACCTTC.

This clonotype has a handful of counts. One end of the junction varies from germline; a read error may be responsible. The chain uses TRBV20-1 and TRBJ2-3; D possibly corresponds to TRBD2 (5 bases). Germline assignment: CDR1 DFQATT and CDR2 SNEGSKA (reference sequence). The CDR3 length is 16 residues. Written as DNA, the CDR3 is TGCAGTGCTAGAGGGGGTTCTAGTGGGAGCAGAGATACGCAGTATTTT. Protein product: CSARGGSSGSRDTQYF.

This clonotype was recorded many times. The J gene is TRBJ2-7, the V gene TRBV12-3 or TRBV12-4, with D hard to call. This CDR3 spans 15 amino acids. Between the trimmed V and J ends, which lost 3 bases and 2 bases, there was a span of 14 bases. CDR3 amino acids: CASSLNPLGPYEQYF. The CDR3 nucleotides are TGTGCCAGCAGTTTGAATCCCTTAGGGCCCTACGAGCAGTACTTC.

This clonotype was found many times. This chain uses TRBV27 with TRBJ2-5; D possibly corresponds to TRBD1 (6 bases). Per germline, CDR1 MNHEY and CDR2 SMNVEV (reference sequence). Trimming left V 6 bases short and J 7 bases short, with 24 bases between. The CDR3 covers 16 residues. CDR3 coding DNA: TGTGCCAGCAGCTCCTCCCGGGACGGACAGAGTGGGACCCAGTACTTC. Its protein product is CASSSSRDGQSGTQYF.

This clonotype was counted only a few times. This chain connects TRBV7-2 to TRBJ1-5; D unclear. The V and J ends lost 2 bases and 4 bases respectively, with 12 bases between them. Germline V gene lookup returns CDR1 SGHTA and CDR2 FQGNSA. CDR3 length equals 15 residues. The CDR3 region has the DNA TGTGCCAGCAGCTTAAGCGTGTCTATGAATCAGCCCCAGCATTTT. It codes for CASSLSVSMNQPQHF.

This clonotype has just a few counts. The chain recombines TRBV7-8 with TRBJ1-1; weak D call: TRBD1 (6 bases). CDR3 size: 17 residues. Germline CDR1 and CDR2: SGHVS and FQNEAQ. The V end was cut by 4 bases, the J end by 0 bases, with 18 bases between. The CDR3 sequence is CASSSRSVGTLNTEAFF. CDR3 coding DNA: TGTGCCAGCAGCTCCCGCTCCGTTGGGACATTGAACACTGAAGCTTTCTTT.

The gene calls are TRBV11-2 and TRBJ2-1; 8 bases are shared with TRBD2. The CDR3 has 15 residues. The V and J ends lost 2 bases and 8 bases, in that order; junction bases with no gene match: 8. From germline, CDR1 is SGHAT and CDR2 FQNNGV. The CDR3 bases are TGTGCCAGCAGCTTAAGGAGCGGGAGTCCGTATGAGCAGTTCTTC. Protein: CASSLRSGSPYEQFF.

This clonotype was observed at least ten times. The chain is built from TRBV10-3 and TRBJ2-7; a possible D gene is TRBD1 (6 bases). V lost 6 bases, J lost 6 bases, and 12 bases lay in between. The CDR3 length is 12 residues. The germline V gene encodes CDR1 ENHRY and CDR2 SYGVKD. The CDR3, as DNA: TGTGCCATCAGGGACATAGGGGGCGAGCAGTACTTC. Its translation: CAIRDIGGEQYF.

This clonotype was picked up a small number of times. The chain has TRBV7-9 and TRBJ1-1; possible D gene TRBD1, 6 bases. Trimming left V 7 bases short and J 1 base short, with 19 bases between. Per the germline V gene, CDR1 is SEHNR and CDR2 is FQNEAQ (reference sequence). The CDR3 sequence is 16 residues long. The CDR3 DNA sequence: TGTGCCAGCATCCTAGGAGAAGGGACAAGGAACACTGAAGCTTTCTTT. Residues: CASILGEGTRNTEAFF.

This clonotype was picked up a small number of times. In DNA, the CDR3 is TGTGCCTGGAGTCGGGGACTAGAAGACAATGAGCAGTTCTTC. Its translation: CAWSRGLEDNEQFF. This chain uses TRBV30 with TRBJ2-1; 8 nucleotides line up with TRBD2. The J segment lost 5 bases and the V segment lost 2 bases, leaving 5 bases of the junction unmatched. Germline V gene sequence: CDR1 GTSNPN, CDR2 SVGIG (reference sequence). The CDR3 totals 14 residues.

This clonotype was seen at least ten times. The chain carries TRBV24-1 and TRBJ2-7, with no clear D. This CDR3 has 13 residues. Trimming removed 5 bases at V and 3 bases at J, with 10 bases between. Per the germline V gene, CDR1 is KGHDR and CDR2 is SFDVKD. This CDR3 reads CATSAPESYEQYF. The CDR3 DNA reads TGTGCCACCAGTGCCCCGGAGAGCTACGAGCAGTACTTC.

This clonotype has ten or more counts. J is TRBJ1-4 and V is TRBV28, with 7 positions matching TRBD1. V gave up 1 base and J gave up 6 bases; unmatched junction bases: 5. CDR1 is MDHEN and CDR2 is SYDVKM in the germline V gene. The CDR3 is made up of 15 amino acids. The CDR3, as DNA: TGTGCCAGCAGTTTATTGCAGGGGGTCGATGAAAAACTGTTTTTT. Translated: CASSLLQGVDEKLFF. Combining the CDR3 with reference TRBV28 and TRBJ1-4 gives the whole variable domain DVKVTQSSRYLVKRTGEKVFLECVQDMDHENMFWYRQDPGLGLRLIYFSYDVKMKEKGDIPEGYSVSREKKERFSLILESASTNQTSMYLCASSLLQGVDEKLFFGSGTQLSVL.

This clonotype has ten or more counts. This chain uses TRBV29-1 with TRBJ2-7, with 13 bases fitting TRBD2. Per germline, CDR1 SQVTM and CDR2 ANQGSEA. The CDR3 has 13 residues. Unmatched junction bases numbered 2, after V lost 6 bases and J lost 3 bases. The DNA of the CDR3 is TGCAGCGTCAGGACTAGCGGGAGCTACGAGCAGTACTTC. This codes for CSVRTSGSYEQYF.

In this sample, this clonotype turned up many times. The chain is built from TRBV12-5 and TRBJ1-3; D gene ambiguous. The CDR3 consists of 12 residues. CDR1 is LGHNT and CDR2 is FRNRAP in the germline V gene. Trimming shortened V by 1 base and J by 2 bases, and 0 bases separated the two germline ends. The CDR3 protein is CASGLAGNTIYF. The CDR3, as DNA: TGTGCTAGTGGTTTGGCTGGAAACACCATATATTTT.

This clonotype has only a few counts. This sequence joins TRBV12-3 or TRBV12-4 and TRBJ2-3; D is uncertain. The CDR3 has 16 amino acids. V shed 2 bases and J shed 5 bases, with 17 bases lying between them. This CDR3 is CASSLLRRPGRDTQYF. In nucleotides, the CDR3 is TGTGCCAGCAGTTTACTCCGCCGCCCTGGAAGAGATACGCAGTATTTT.

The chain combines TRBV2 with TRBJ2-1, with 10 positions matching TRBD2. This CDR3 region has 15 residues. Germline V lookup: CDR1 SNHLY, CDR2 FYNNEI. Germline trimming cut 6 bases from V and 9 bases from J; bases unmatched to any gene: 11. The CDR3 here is CASRVGSGRGSEQFF. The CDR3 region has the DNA TGTGCCAGCAGGGTGGGGAGCGGGAGGGGGAGTGAGCAGTTCTTC.